The 29 T cell receptor beta chains below come from one sample, sequenced in a study of shared clonotypes between healthy human individuals. Using immunoSEQ multiplex PCR, the repertoire was profiled, and TCRdb retains in-frame clones only, with some absent. The sample records over 1.4 million clones, roughly 96% being singletons. Material: naive CD4+ T cells sorted from blood. Subset described: CD45RA+ positively selected. The receptors stem from a man aged 25-40 years in good health.

The genes are TRBV4-3 and TRBJ2-3; 7 positions agree with TRBD1. There are 15 residues in the CDR3. CDR1 is LGHNA and CDR2 is YSLEER in the germline V gene. Trimming cost V 4 bases and J 0 bases; bases outside gene matches: 4. As DNA, the CDR3 is TGCGCCAGCAGCCCGGACAGGCCTAGCACAGATACGCAGTATTTT. Its translation: CASSPDRPSTDTQYF.

The chain recombines TRBV6-5 with TRBJ2-1; a weak D match, TRBD1 (5 bases). CDR1 is MNHEY and CDR2 is SVGAGI in the germline V gene. Trimming stripped 2 bases from V and 1 base from J, with 12 bases between. This CDR3 is built from 16 residues. DNA for the CDR3: TGTGCCAGCAGTTACGTCCCAGACAGTTCCTACAATGAGCAGTTCTTC. Translated, it gives CASSYVPDSSYNEQFF.

The V call is TRBV19, the J call TRBJ1-5, with a tentative D call TRBD1 (5 bases). CDR1 and CDR2 (germline): LNHDA, SQIVND (reference sequence). Between the trimmed V and J ends, which lost 1 base and 9 bases, there was a span of 19 bases. The CDR3 is made up of 16 amino acids. The CDR3 region is CASSIGSRRGKGPQHF. The CDR3 DNA reads as TGTGCCAGTAGTATAGGATCCCGTCGGGGGAAGGGGCCCCAGCATTTT.

This chain connects TRBV9 to TRBJ2-1; the D is unclear. This CDR3 has 13 amino acids. V lost 0 bases, J lost 5 bases, and 6 bases lay in between. The germline CDR1 and CDR2 sequences are SGDLS and YYNGEE. The CDR3 region is CASSVAYDNEQFF. In DNA, the CDR3 is TGTGCCAGCAGCGTAGCTTATGACAATGAGCAGTTCTTC.

The chain carries TRBV5-5 and TRBJ1-1, with D perhaps TRBD1 (5 bases). Deletions cut 5 bases from V and 0 bases from J, with 17 bases between. Germline CDR1 and CDR2: SGHKS and YYEKEE (reference sequence). The CDR3 covers 16 residues. The DNA for the CDR3 is TGTGCCAGCAGTCGAAGGGATGACAGAATGAACACTGAAGCTTTCTTT. Encoded protein: CASSRRDDRMNTEAFF.

This chain links TRBV10-3 with TRBJ1-2, with D possibly matching TRBD1 (6 bases). The V end lost 1 base, the J end lost 4 bases, and 10 bases lay between the germline ends. The CDR3 totals 14 residues. The germline V gene has CDR1 ENHRY and CDR2 SYGVKD. This CDR3 is CAISEYRELYGYTF. CDR3 nucleotides: TGTGCCATCAGTGAGTACAGGGAGCTCTATGGCTACACCTTC.

This chain uses TRBV5-5 with TRBJ1-2, with 8 bases aligning to TRBD1. The J segment lost 2 bases and the V segment lost 4 bases, leaving 7 bases of the junction unmatched. Per germline, CDR1 SGHKS and CDR2 YYEKEE (reference sequence). The CDR3 has 15 residues. The CDR3 spells CASSPSGDRNYGYTF. CDR3 DNA: TGTGCCAGCAGCCCGAGCGGGGACAGGAACTATGGCTACACCTTC.

The chain combines TRBV29-1 with TRBJ2-1; D is unclear. Trimming cost V 6 bases and J 0 bases, with 3 bases left between them. Germline assignment: CDR1 SQVTM and CDR2 ANQGSEA. CDR3 length: 11 amino acids. CDR3 DNA: TGCAGCGTGAGCTCCTACAATGAGCAGTTCTTC. Its translation is CSVSSYNEQFF.

This sequence joins TRBV19 and TRBJ1-5, with unresolved D. V dropped 1 base and J dropped 0 bases, with 13 bases sitting between them. Germline CDR1 reads LNHDA; CDR2 reads SQIVND (reference sequence). CDR3 length: 17 residues. CDR3 sequence (DNA): TGTGCCAGTAGTATAGGAGTCGGGAGAAATAGCAATCAGCCCCAGCATTTT. It translates to CASSIGVGRNSNQPQHF.

The J gene is TRBJ2-3, the V gene TRBV5-1; 10 bases line up with TRBD2. The length of the CDR3 is 18 residues. J lost 3 bases, V lost 0 bases, and 10 bases had no gene match. Germline V gene lookup returns CDR1 SGHRS and CDR2 YFSETQ. CDR3 bases: TGCGCCAGCAGCTTGGATCGCCGTCTAGCGGGAGAAACAGATACGCAGTATTTT. As protein: CASSLDRRLAGETDTQYF.

V usage is TRBV4-1 and J usage is TRBJ2-5, with 8 nucleotides matching TRBD1. With 0 bases clipped from V and 1 base from J, the junction kept 4 bases outside the gene matches. This CDR3 comprises 16 residues. Germline V CDR1 and CDR2: MGHRA, YSYEKL. As DNA, the CDR3 is TGCGCCAGCAGCCAAGATCGAGGACAGGGCCAAGAGACCCAGTACTTC. Protein: CASSQDRGQGQETQYF.

V gene TRBV7-9 combines with J gene TRBJ2-7; 9 nucleotides line up with TRBD1. This CDR3 comprises 15 residues. Germline trimming cut 4 bases from V and 0 bases from J; bases unmatched to any gene: 4. Germline V gene sequence: CDR1 SEHNR, CDR2 FQNEAQ (reference sequence). For the CDR3, the DNA is TGTGCCAGCAGCTCGGGACAGGGCGGCTCCTACGAGCAGTACTTC. The encoded protein is CASSSGQGGSYEQYF.

In regard to this clone: A read error may be the cause here, since a much bigger clone is one base away. In the same sample, other DNA sequences code for this CDR3. V usage is TRBV18 and J usage is TRBJ2-5, with D uncertain. The CDR3 runs to 11 residues. Germline values: CDR1 KGHSH, CDR2 LQKENI. V shed 4 bases and J shed 3 bases, with 3 bases lying between them. The chain's CDR3 is CASSLKETQYF. The CDR3 bases are TGTGCCAGCTCACTGAAAGAGACCCAGTACTTC.

The chain employs TRBV5-1 and TRBJ2-7; 7 positions match TRBD2. V shed 4 bases, J shed 7 bases, and the junction held 17 bases outside the gene matches. The CDR3 is 16 residues long. Germline loops: CDR1 SGHRS, CDR2 YFSETQ. CDR3 in amino acids: CASSPDGGVLYGEQYF. Written as DNA, the CDR3 is TGCGCCAGCAGCCCCGATGGGGGGGTGCTGTATGGGGAGCAGTACTTC.

This sequence joins TRBV2 and TRBJ1-1, with D maybe TRBD1 (6 bases). CDR1 is SNHLY and CDR2 is FYNNEI in the germline V gene. Trimming pared 1 base from V and 6 bases from J, leaving 9 bases between. The CDR3 sequence is 13 residues long. CDR3 loop: CASSEEGGSEAFF. In DNA, the CDR3 is TGTGCCAGCAGTGAAGAGGGGGGGTCTGAAGCTTTCTTT.

The V and J genes are TRBV28 and TRBJ2-7; D is uncertain. CDR1 MDHEN and CDR2 SYDVKM come from the germline V gene. This CDR3 is 14 amino acids long. With 2 bases removed from V and 3 bases from J, the gap between germline ends came to 11 bases. The DNA of the CDR3 is TGTGCCAGCAGTTTAGCCCTTCTATACTACGAGCAGTACTTC. This sequence encodes CASSLALLYYEQYF.

The chain couples TRBV6-5 to TRBJ2-1, with TRBD1 as a possible D gene (6 bases). In germline, CDR1 is MNHEY, CDR2 SVGAGI. The V and J ends lost 4 bases and 9 bases respectively, with 22 bases between them. There are 16 residues in the CDR3. CDR3 amino acids: CASSSAPAWGHIEQFF. The CDR3 DNA reads as TGTGCCAGCAGTTCCGCCCCAGCGTGGGGACATATTGAGCAGTTCTTC.

The CDR3: CAGGLAGVYEQYF. The CDR3, as DNA: TGTGCCGGAGGACTAGCGGGAGTCTACGAGCAGTACTTC. The chain uses TRBV7-9 and TRBJ2-7, with TRBD2 matching 13 bases. Germline values: CDR1 SEHNR, CDR2 FQNEAQ (reference sequence). The CDR3 runs to 13 residues. V shed 11 bases, J shed 3 bases, and the junction held 4 bases outside the gene matches.

The V and J genes are TRBV2 and TRBJ1-1; 8 positions agree with TRBD1. Germline trimming cut 8 bases from V and 11 bases from J; bases unmatched to any gene: 10. The germline V gene has CDR1 SNHLY and CDR2 FYNNEI. The CDR3 loop spans 12 amino acids. The CDR3 DNA follows: TGTGCCAGCCAGGGGGCGGGCATGGTGGCTTTCTTT. Its translation is CASQGAGMVAFF.

The CDR3 is CASTGEMGYTF. CDR3 coding DNA: TGTGCCAGCACCGGGGAAATGGGCTACACCTTC. The chain recombines TRBV28 with TRBJ1-2; no firm D call. The CDR3 loop spans 11 amino acids. Trimming cost V 7 bases and J 8 bases, with 11 bases left between them. Germline lookup yields CDR1 MDHEN and CDR2 SYDVKM.

This chain uses TRBV19 with TRBJ1-5; D perhaps matches TRBD1 (6 bases). V lost 4 bases and J lost 6, with 10 bases in between. CDR1 and CDR2 (germline): LNHDA, SQIVND (reference sequence). The CDR3 is 13 residues long. The DNA of the CDR3 is TGTGCCAGTAGTACAACAGGGATTCAGCCCCAGCATTTT. Translating gives CASSTTGIQPQHF.

This rearrangement joins TRBV2 to TRBJ2-2; TRBD2 agrees at 9 bases. CDR3 length: 16 amino acids. Germline assignment: CDR1 SNHLY and CDR2 FYNNEI. The J segment lost 7 bases and the V segment lost 5 bases, leaving 11 bases of the junction unmatched. For the CDR3, the DNA is TGTGCCAGCAGTCTAGAACTGGCGGGAGGGTTCGGGGAGCTGTTTTTT. Encoded protein: CASSLELAGGFGELFF.

The gene calls are TRBV11-3 and TRBJ2-6, with TRBD1 matching 8 bases. Trimming took 3 bases from V and 4 from J; bases not matched to a gene: 14. The CDR3 loop spans 19 amino acids. Germline V CDR1 and CDR2: SGHNT, YENEEA. For the CDR3, the DNA is TGTGCCAGCAGCTTCTCCCGGACAGGGACGGCGCCAGGGGCCAACGTCCTGACTTTC. It translates to CASSFSRTGTAPGANVLTF.

The chain couples TRBV6-1 to TRBJ1-5; 8 bases match TRBD1. Looked up from germline, CDR1 is MNHNS and CDR2 is SASEGT. The CDR3 covers 13 residues. V was pared by 6 bases and J by 6 bases, with 4 bases of the junction left unmatched. The CDR3 DNA sequence: TGTGCCAGCAGGACAACAGGGGGTCAGCCCCAGCATTTT. This encodes CASRTTGGQPQHF.

The rearrangement uses TRBV5-1 and TRBJ1-3; D gene unclear. Germline CDR1 reads SGHRS; CDR2 reads YFSETQ. The CDR3 length is 16 residues. V was clipped by 0 bases and J by 0 bases, with 10 bases between them. Here the CDR3 DNA reads TGCGCCAGCAGCTTGGGGCCGTTTGACTCTGGAAACACCATATATTTT. The encoded protein is CASSLGPFDSGNTIYF.

As for this clone: A much larger clone differs by one base, so this may be a read error. The chain employs TRBV7-6 and TRBJ1-4; D not resolved. Trimming shortened V by 5 bases and J by 7 bases, and 8 bases separated the two germline ends. The CDR3 totals 12 residues. Germline lookup yields CDR1 SGHVS and CDR2 FNYEAQ. As DNA, the CDR3 is TGTGCCAGCAGCAGGGTCGGTGAAAAACTGTTTTTT. Protein: CASSRVGEKLFF.

With regard to this clone: Other DNA sequences in the sample encode the same CDR3. The chain has TRBV9 and TRBJ2-1, with D possibly being TRBD2 (5 bases). V lost 0 bases and J lost 5, with 6 bases in between. From germline, CDR1 is SGDLS and CDR2 YYNGEE. This CDR3 has 13 amino acids. The CDR3 DNA is TGTGCCAGCAGCGTAGCCGGGGACAATGAGCAGTTCTTC. Protein product: CASSVAGDNEQFF.

Concerning this clone itself: Additional DNA sequences in this sample encode the identical CDR3. The chain recombines TRBV29-1 with TRBJ2-7, with a tentative D call TRBD1 (6 bases). Trimming cost V 6 bases and J 1 base, with 10 bases left between them. This CDR3 contains 12 residues. The germline V gene has CDR1 SQVTM and CDR2 ANQGSEA. CDR3 nucleotides: TGCAGCGTCCGAACAGGGTCCTACGAGCAGTACTTC. This sequence encodes CSVRTGSYEQYF.

The gene calls are TRBV5-1 and TRBJ2-6; 7 bases match TRBD1. V trimming: 6 bases; J trimming: 1 base; junction bases outside the gene matches: 7. Germline V gene data show CDR1 as SGHRS and CDR2 as YFSETQ. This CDR3 region has 16 residues. The CDR3: CASTRDSGSGANVLTF. The CDR3 DNA is TGCGCCAGCACCAGGGACAGTGGTTCTGGGGCCAACGTCCTGACTTTC.